Each of the 27 T cell receptor beta chains below was sequenced from the same sample in a study of T cell responses to AZD1222 COVID-19 vaccine. Repertoires were generated with immunoSEQ multiplex PCR, while TCRdb's copy carries only in-frame clones and drops some. The sample has about 70,000 clones, around 90% seen once. The material was peripheral blood, obtained 28 days after the second AZD1222 dose. These receptor sequences come from an adult who received the AZD1222 COVID-19 vaccine.

The genes are TRBV6-6 and TRBJ2-3; TRBD1 might be the D (5 bases). Looked up from germline, CDR1 is MNHNY and CDR2 is SVGAGI (reference sequence). CDR3 length equals 15 residues. V lost 4 bases, J lost 2 bases, and 13 bases lay in between. The CDR3 DNA reads as TGTGCCAGCAGTTCCCAGACAGCCTTCACAGATACGCAGTATTTT. It is translated as CASSSQTAFTDTQYF.

The chain joins TRBV2 to TRBJ1-3, with a possible D match to TRBD1 (5 bases). Trimming removed 1 base from V and 0 bases from J, with 10 bases in between. The CDR3 is 16 amino acids. The germline V gene has CDR1 SNHLY and CDR2 FYNNEI. CDR3 region: CASSEGGRPSGNTIYF. The CDR3 DNA reads TGTGCCAGCAGTGAAGGGGGCCGACCCTCTGGAAACACCATATATTTT.

The CDR3 sequence: CASSLGLGGETQYF. The CDR3 nucleotides are TGTGCCAGCAGCTTAGGGCTAGGAGGGGAGACCCAGTACTTC. This rearrangement joins TRBV11-2 to TRBJ2-5, with D tentatively TRBD2 (6 bases). Germline-derived CDR1 and CDR2 are SGHAT and FQNNGV. With 1 base removed from V and 5 bases from J, the gap between germline ends came to 11 bases. The CDR3 sequence is 14 residues long.

This sequence joins TRBV6-4 and TRBJ2-1; 10 bases line up with TRBD2. V lost 3 bases to trimming and J lost 9 bases; unmatched junction nucleotides: 8. Germline CDR1 MRHNA, CDR2 SNTAGT. This CDR3 contains 15 residues. CDR3: CASSELAGVAGEQFF. The CDR3 DNA reads as TGTGCCAGCAGTGAGCTAGCGGGAGTGGCTGGTGAGCAGTTCTTC.

The V call is TRBV11-2, the J call TRBJ1-3, with a weak D call TRBD1 (5 bases). Trimming shortened V by 5 bases and J by 4 bases, and 12 bases separated the two germline ends. There are 14 residues in the CDR3. Germline CDR1 is SGHAT and CDR2 is FQNNGV. This CDR3 is CASSHSGRGNTIYF. For the CDR3, the DNA is TGTGCCAGCAGCCATTCGGGACGGGGAAACACCATATATTTT.

CDR3 sequence (DNA): TGTGCCAGCAGCTTAGGACAAACCTACAATGAGCAGTTCTTC. Residues: CASSLGQTYNEQFF. The chain links TRBV7-9 to TRBJ2-1; unclear D gene. The CDR3 is 14 residues long. Per the germline V gene, CDR1 is SEHNR and CDR2 is FQNEAQ (reference sequence). The ends were cut back, 1 base at V and 2 bases at J, with 6 bases in the middle.

J is TRBJ2-3 and V is TRBV30; D ambiguous. Trimming pared 3 bases from V and 13 bases from J, leaving 14 bases between. The CDR3 contains 11 residues. Germline V CDR1 and CDR2: GTSNPN, SVGIG (reference sequence). CDR3 sequence reads: CAWSRSGPKYF. CDR3 bases: TGTGCCTGGAGCCGATCCGGCCCTAAGTATTTT.

The chain joins TRBV6-1 to TRBJ1-3; D uncertain. Trimming left V 8 bases short and J 4 bases short, with 6 bases between. Germline CDR1 MNHNS, CDR2 SASEGT. The CDR3 is made up of 11 amino acids. In nucleotides, the CDR3 is TGTGCCAGCCTCGGGGGAAACACCATATATTTT. Translated: CASLGGNTIYF.

The J gene is TRBJ1-2, the V gene TRBV19; D gene unclear. The CDR3 consists of 13 residues. The V end lost 6 bases, the J end lost 2 bases, and 10 bases lay between the germline ends. Germline loops: CDR1 LNHDA, CDR2 SQIVND (reference sequence). CDR3: CASRDQRNYGYTF. CDR3 sequence (DNA): TGTGCCAGTAGGGACCAGAGGAACTATGGCTACACCTTC.

The V call is TRBV29-1, the J call TRBJ1-2; the match to TRBD1 covers 9 bases. The CDR3 has 13 amino acids. Looked up from germline, CDR1 is SQVTM and CDR2 is ANQGSEA. J was trimmed by 4 bases and V by 4 bases; bases with no gene match: 4. This CDR3 reads CSVGQGDGYGYTF. CDR3 nucleotide sequence: TGCAGCGTTGGACAGGGGGACGGCTATGGCTACACCTTC.

This chain links TRBV10-3 with TRBJ1-1; a weak D match, TRBD1 (5 bases). Germline V lookup: CDR1 ENHRY, CDR2 SYGVKD. The CDR3 has 13 residues. The V gene lost 8 bases and the J gene lost 1 base, with 11 bases spanning the gap. The CDR3 protein is CAIGTGANTEAFF. CDR3 in DNA: TGTGCCATCGGAACCGGGGCGAACACTGAAGCTTTCTTT.

The chain recombines TRBV4-1 with TRBJ2-3; D remains unclear. Trimming shortened V by 0 bases and J by 7 bases, and 17 bases separated the two germline ends. CDR1 MGHRA and CDR2 YSYEKL come from the germline V gene. The CDR3 is 16 residues long. In nucleotides, the CDR3 is TGCGCCAGCAGCCAAGATAGGGATAGGGATGTCAATACGCAGTATTTT. Protein product: CASSQDRDRDVNTQYF.

The chain carries TRBV9 and TRBJ1-6; D call uncertain. With 0 bases removed from V and 10 bases from J, the gap between germline ends came to 14 bases. The CDR3 is 15 residues long. Per the germline V gene, CDR1 is SGDLS and CDR2 is YYNGEE. The CDR3 region is CASSVDGKEDSPLHF. CDR3 bases: TGTGCCAGCAGCGTAGACGGCAAAGAGGACTCACCCCTCCACTTT.

The rearrangement uses TRBV7-6 and TRBJ2-7; 9 bases are shared with TRBD1. V lost 1 base and J lost 4; bases outside the gene matches: 2. The V gene's germline CDR1 is SGHVS and CDR2 FNYEAQ. The CDR3 is made up of 14 amino acids. CDR3 region: CASSLDRGHYEQYF. CDR3 nucleotides: TGTGCCAGCAGCTTAGACAGGGGGCATTACGAGCAGTACTTC.

The genes are TRBV20-1 and TRBJ1-6; D is uncertain. The CDR3 loop spans 14 amino acids. Trimming left V 3 bases short and J 7 bases short, with 13 bases between. Looked up from germline, CDR1 is DFQATT and CDR2 is SNEGSKA (reference sequence). The CDR3 sequence is CSASFGQSNSPLHF. The DNA of the CDR3 is TGCAGTGCTAGTTTTGGGCAGTCCAATTCACCCCTCCACTTT.

The V gene is TRBV4-3, the J gene TRBJ1-2; D perhaps matches TRBD1 (5 bases). The V end lost 3 bases, the J end lost 5 bases, and 16 bases lay between the germline ends. The length of the CDR3 is 15 residues. Germline V lookup: CDR1 LGHNA, CDR2 YSLEER. CDR3: CASSQDRQGGYGYTF. The CDR3 nucleotides read TGCGCCAGCAGCCAGGACCGCCAGGGCGGATATGGCTACACCTTC.

The chain carries TRBV21-1 and TRBJ2-5; TRBD2 is the table's D call, not checked against the DNA. TRBV21-1 is reported as a pseudogene. The CDR3 totals 16 residues. CDR3 residues: CASSTSGRAVSETQYF. The DNA for the CDR3 is TGTGCCAGCAGCACGAGCGGGAGGGCCGTTTCAGAGACCCAGTACTTC.

This chain joins TRBV27 and TRBJ1-1; TRBD1 agrees at 10 bases. This CDR3 comprises 18 residues. Unmatched junction bases numbered 12, after V lost 4 bases and J lost 1 base. Germline lookup yields CDR1 MNHEY and CDR2 SMNVEV (reference sequence). The CDR3 bases are TGTGCCAGCAGTTCCCGGGACAGGGGAACGTATGGGAACACTGAAGCTTTCTTT. Amino acids: CASSSRDRGTYGNTEAFF.

This clone came up a few times. The gene calls are TRBV30 and TRBJ2-1; TRBD2 agrees at 12 bases. CDR1 is GTSNPN and CDR2 is SVGIG in the germline V gene (reference sequence). CDR3 size: 15 residues. The trim removed 2 bases at V and 10 bases at J, leaving 9 bases unmatched. The CDR3, as DNA: TGTGCCTGGAGTACACTAGCGGGAGGTTTGGGGGAGCAGTTCTTC. This translates into CAWSTLAGGLGEQFF.

The V call is TRBV4-3, the J call TRBJ2-3, with no clear D. The germline V gene encodes CDR1 LGHNA and CDR2 YSLEER. Trimming left V 3 bases short and J 8 bases short, with 12 bases between. The length of the CDR3 is 13 residues. The CDR3 is CASSQGLVGTQYF. Written as DNA, the CDR3 is TGCGCCAGCAGCCAGGGCCTTGTAGGTACGCAGTATTTT.

This clone was observed a handful of times. The gene calls are TRBV28 and TRBJ1-2, with D perhaps TRBD1 (6 bases). Deletions cut 2 bases from V and 8 bases from J, with 12 bases between. CDR3 length equals 13 residues. Germline V CDR1 and CDR2: MDHEN, SYDVKM. CDR3: CASSLDRSRGYTF. Here the CDR3 DNA reads TGTGCCAGCAGTTTAGACAGGAGCCGCGGCTACACCTTC.

The chain uses TRBV5-1 and TRBJ2-5; tentative D call: TRBD2 (6 bases). Per germline, CDR1 SGHRS and CDR2 YFSETQ. The CDR3 is 15 amino acids. V was clipped by 0 bases and J by 4 bases, with 13 bases between them. CDR3 amino acids: CASSLASVGGETQYF. The DNA for the CDR3 is TGCGCCAGCAGCTTGGCCTCGGTGGGGGGAGAGACCCAGTACTTC.

The J gene is TRBJ2-2, the V gene TRBV7-3, with 9 positions matching TRBD2. Germline V gene lookup returns CDR1 SGHTA and CDR2 FQGTGA. Trimming took 3 bases from V and 3 from J; bases not matched to a gene: 2. This CDR3 comprises 15 residues. CDR3 nucleotide sequence: TGTGCCAGCAGCTTTCTAGCGGGATACACCGGGGAGCTGTTTTTT. Amino acid sequence: CASSFLAGYTGELFF.

The chain is built from TRBV24-1 and TRBJ2-1; D is uncertain. CDR3 length: 13 amino acids. Germline-derived CDR1 and CDR2 are KGHDR and SFDVKD. V lost 0 bases to trimming and J lost 8 bases, with 7 bases between them. CDR3 protein: CATSDLKSHEQFF. The CDR3, as DNA: TGTGCCACCAGTGATTTGAAGTCCCATGAGCAGTTCTTC.

The chain recombines TRBV24-1 with TRBJ2-1; TRBD1 or TRBD2 may be the D gene (5 bases each). The CDR3 is 15 residues long. V was clipped by 0 bases and J by 10 bases, with 15 bases between them. Germline V gene sequence: CDR1 KGHDR, CDR2 SFDVKD. The CDR3 DNA reads as TGTGCCACCAGTGATTTGCGGGAATCTAGGGGCGAGCAGTTCTTC. It is translated as CATSDLRESRGEQFF.

This chain joins TRBV7-2 and TRBJ2-3; the D is unclear. The CDR3 runs 16 residues. Germline values: CDR1 SGHTA, CDR2 FQGNSA. Deletions cut 0 bases from V and 4 bases from J, with 14 bases between. For the CDR3, the DNA is TGTGCCAGCAGCTTAGCGACGAGACAAATCCCAGATACGCAGTATTTT. Translation: CASSLATRQIPDTQYF.

The table lists this clone with a count of one. The genes are TRBV6-5 and TRBJ1-3; 7 positions match TRBD1. V was pared by 6 bases and J by 3 bases, with 8 bases of the junction left unmatched. Germline CDR1 reads MNHEY; CDR2 reads SVGAGI. The CDR3 has 15 residues. CDR3 DNA: TGTGCCAGCAGCCGAACAGGGGATGGTGGAAACACCATATATTTT. Its protein product is CASSRTGDGGNTIYF.